This T cell receptor beta chain was identified in a study of early T cells in non-severe SARS-CoV-2 infection. TCRdb recomputed calls from the 5' RACE reads with MiXCR, one row per CDR3 protein. The sample gives approximately 39,000 distinct CDR3 sequences, 9% to 10% of which show up once; roughly 12% is in the top ten. Trimming removed 5 bases at V and 8 bases at J, with 22 bases between. The CDR3 loop spans 16 amino acids. Germline CDR1 reads SGHAT; CDR2 reads FQNNGV. This clonotype was counted ten times or more. The TCR comes from an adult who was a healthcare worker with PCR-confirmed SARS-CoV-2 infection or an uninfected control (not recorded which). The material sequenced was whole blood. The gene calls are TRBV11-2 and TRBJ2-1; unclear D gene. CDR3 in DNA: TGTGCCAGCAGCATAGTCATGGCAGGCGCCGCGGATGAGCAGTTCTTC. As protein: CASSIVMAGAADEQFF.